Included here is one T cell receptor (beta chain) sequence, with context. Its antigen is currently not known. The record has no base qualities; no much larger clone is one base away. This specimen comes from a study of T cell clones after liver transplantation (dated by TCRdb to the late 2010s). Study-level background: ITN030ST, the source of the samples, was a randomized trial that attempted immunosuppression withdrawal within 2 years of liver transplantation. As an antigen-independent comparator for donor-reactive sequences, third party-reactive TCRbeta sequences were also identified from pre-transplant MLRs. Tolerance meant complete immunosuppression withdrawal for at least one year without liver enzymes rising beyond twice the upper limit of normal. The subjects received no induction therapy and were kept on standard immunosuppression until randomization at 12-24 months post-transplant. Blood samples were taken pre-transplant, pre-randomization before withdrawal, and post-randomization after full withdrawal or failed withdrawal. The study cohort included 8 liver transplant recipients, of whom 3 were classified as tolerant and 5 as non-tolerant. Of the eight recipients, a few were HCV-positive, while the remaining recipients had been transplanted for non-autoimmune, non-viral indications. After a pre-transplant mixed lymphocyte reaction, TCRbeta sequencing was used to pinpoint donor-reactive T cell clones, which were subsequently tracked in post-transplant blood. Summary of the overall study and its limitations: Low numbers of available donor cells limited the measurable donor-reactive repertoire in two subjects. Because no allograft tissue specimens were available, donor-reactive T cells may have migrated into the graft instead of being deleted. Donor-reactive sequences decreased more than third party-reactive sequences, which suggests partial antigen-specific deletion that was not related to withdrawal success. After accounting for repertoire turnover, donor-reactive detection was significantly reduced in 7 of 8 subjects for CD4 and 8 of 8 for CD8. In 5 of 8 subjects, circulating donor-reactive CD4 TCRbeta sequences decreased significantly after transplant, regardless of tolerance or HCV status. The conclusions were considered preliminary, being limited by small, heterogeneous patient numbers and non-standardized post-transplant time points.

Unstimulated PBMCs, after thawing, were stained for CD3, CD4 and CD8 and then FACS-sorted into CD3+CD4+ and CD3+CD8+ populations. All 8 studied subjects were randomized to immunosuppression withdrawal. The Qiagen DNeasy Blood and Tissue Kit was used to isolate genomic DNA. Reading from cysteine to phenylalanine, the CDR3 counts 12 amino acids. Of the read, only the CDR3 DNA is kept; its 36 bases are in frame from base 1. Based on the germline V gene, the CDR1 and CDR2 sequences are SGHNT and YENEEA. The trim is 3 bases for V and 5 bases for J, with a gap of 7 bases between the germline ends. Frozen genomic DNA underwent high-throughput TCRbeta CDR3 sequencing by immunoSEQ, including PCR amplification, mapping, bias correction and internal controls. On the authors' methods: Productive rearrangements were kept, and unique TCRbeta sequences were defined by CDR3 nucleotide sequence plus V and J gene. For classification of a sequence as donor-reactive, at least 5-fold expansion in CFSE-low cells relative to unstimulated pre-transplant cells and a frequency of at least 0.01% were required. Per-subject minimum frequency thresholds, based on the lowest-template unstimulated sample, ensured at least 90% detection power. Jensen-Shannon divergence between the top 1000 TCRbeta sequences post- versus pre-transplant served as the measure of repertoire turnover. Two-sided Fisher's exact tests were used to test for changes in how often donor-reactive sequences were detected. This is the immuneACCESS table as TCRdb keeps it, with only in-frame sequences that have V and J called. A part of the clones is gone; compared with another copy, unresolved V genes explain less than half, and the rest is unexplained. That table is the source of V, J and clone size, and D and trimming were worked out from the DNA. This sample lists 55,000 to 70,000 clones; 85% to 95% were detected once. The top ten hold approximately 0.92% of the sample.

The TCR originated in a human patient who received a liver transplant. Some T cells may derive from the graft donor when a transplant has been performed. Specimen: CD4+ T cells from blood, collected less than 28 months after liver transplant. The rearranged chain carries TRBV11-3 and TRBJ2-5; the D segment cannot be called with confidence. The sequenced DNA is TGTGCCAGCAGCTTCCCAGCCGAGACCCAGTACTTC. Translated, this is CASSFPAETQYF. Joined to the reference TRBV11-3 and TRBJ2-5 proteins, this CDR3 gives the full variable domain: EAGVVQSPRYKIIEKKQPVAFWCNPISGHNTLYWYLQNLGQGPELLIRYENEEAVDDSQLPKDRFSAERLKGVDSTLKIQPAELGDSAVYLCASSFPAETQYFGPGTRLLVL.